This TCR beta chain was captured in a study of tissue T cells after allogeneic stem cell transplantation. Study results and caveats: Anatomically similar tissues had similar TCR repertoires within each patient.

TCRdb keeps only in-frame clones here, not all; method: immunoSEQ multiplex PCR. Altogether roughly 30,000 clones are present, about 85% being singletons, with the ten largest covering roughly 4%. The CDR3 spans 15 residues. V was trimmed by 5 bases and J by 0 bases, leaving 14 bases between them. Germline V gene lookup returns CDR1 SGHDN and CDR2 FVKESK. Of note for this clone: The antigen remains unidentified.

The rearrangement uses TRBV14 and TRBJ2-7, with D tentatively TRBD1 or TRBD2 (5 bases each). The specimen comprised blood, sampled before transplantation. This TCR came from a woman aged 18 to 50 who later had graft-versus-host disease after an allogeneic stem cell transplant. This CDR3 reads CASSEGPARSYEQYF. The DNA of the CDR3 is TGTGCCAGCAGCGAGGGACCTGCGCGCTCCTACGAGCAGTACTTC.